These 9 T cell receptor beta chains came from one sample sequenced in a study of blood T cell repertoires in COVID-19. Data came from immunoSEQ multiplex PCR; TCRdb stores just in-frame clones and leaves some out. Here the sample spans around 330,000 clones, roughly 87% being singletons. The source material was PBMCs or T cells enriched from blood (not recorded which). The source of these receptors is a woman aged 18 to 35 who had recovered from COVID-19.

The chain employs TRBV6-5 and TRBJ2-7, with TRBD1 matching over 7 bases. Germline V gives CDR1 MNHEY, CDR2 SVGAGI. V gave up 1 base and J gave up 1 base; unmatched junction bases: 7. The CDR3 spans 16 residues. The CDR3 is CASSYLTGQGSYEQYF. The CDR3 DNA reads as TGTGCCAGCAGTTACTTGACAGGGCAGGGATCCTACGAGCAGTACTTC.

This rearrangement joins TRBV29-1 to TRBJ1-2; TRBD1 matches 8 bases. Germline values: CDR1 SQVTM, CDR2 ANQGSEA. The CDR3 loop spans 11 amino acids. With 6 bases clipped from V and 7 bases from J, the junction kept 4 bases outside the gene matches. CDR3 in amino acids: CSVAQGGGYTF. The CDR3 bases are TGCAGCGTGGCACAGGGGGGTGGCTACACCTTC.

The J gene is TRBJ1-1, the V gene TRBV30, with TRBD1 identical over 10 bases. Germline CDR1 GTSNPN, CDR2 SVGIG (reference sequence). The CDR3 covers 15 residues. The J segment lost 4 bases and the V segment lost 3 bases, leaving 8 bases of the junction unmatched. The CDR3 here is CAWRHPGQGFTEAFF. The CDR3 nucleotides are TGTGCCTGGAGGCATCCGGGACAGGGGTTCACTGAAGCTTTCTTT.

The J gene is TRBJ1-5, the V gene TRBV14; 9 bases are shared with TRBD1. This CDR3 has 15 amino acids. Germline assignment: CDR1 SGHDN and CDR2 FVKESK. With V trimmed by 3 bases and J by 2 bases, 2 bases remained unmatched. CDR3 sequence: CASSHRTGGNQPQHF. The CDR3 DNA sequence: TGTGCCAGCAGCCATAGGACAGGGGGCAATCAGCCCCAGCATTTT.

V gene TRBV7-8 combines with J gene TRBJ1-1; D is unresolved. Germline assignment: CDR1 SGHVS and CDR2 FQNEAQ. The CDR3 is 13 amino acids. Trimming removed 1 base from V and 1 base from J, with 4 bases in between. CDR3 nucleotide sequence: TGTGCCAGCAGCTTAGGACAGAACACTGAAGCTTTCTTT. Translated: CASSLGQNTEAFF. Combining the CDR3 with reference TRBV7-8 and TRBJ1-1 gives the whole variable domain GAGVSQSPRYKVAKRGQDVALRCDPISGHVSLFWYQQALGQGPEFLTYFQNEAQLDKSGLPSDRFFAERPEGSVSTLKIQRTQQEDSAVYLCASSLGQNTEAFFGQGTRLTVV.

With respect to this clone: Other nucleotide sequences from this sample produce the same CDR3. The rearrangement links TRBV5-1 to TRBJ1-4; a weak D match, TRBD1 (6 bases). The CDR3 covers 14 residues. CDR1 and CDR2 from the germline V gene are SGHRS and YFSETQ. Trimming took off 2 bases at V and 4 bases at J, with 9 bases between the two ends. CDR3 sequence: CASSLQGFNEKLFF. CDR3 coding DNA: TGCGCCAGCAGCTTACAGGGTTTTAATGAAAAACTGTTTTTT.

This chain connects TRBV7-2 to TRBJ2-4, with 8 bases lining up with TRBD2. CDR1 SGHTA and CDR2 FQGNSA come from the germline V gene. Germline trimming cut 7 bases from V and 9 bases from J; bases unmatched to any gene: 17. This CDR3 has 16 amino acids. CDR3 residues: CASNDGRGMTMSIQYF. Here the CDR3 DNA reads TGTGCCAGCAACGACGGGAGGGGCATGACTATGAGCATTCAGTACTTC.

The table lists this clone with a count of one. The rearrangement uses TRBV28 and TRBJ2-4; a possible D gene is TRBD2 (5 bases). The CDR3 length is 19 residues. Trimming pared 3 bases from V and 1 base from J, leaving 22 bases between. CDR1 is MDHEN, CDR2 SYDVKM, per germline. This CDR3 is CASSFSGKRIRRAKNIQYF. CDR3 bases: TGTGCCAGCAGTTTTTCGGGAAAGCGGATCCGTCGGGCCAAAAACATTCAGTACTTC.

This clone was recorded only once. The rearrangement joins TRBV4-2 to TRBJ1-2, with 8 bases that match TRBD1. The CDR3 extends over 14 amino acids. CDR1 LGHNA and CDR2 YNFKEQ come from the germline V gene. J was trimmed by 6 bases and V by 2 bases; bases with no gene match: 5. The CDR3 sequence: CASSQHGQGDGYTF. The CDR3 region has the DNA TGTGCCAGCAGCCAACATGGACAGGGCGATGGCTACACCTTC.